The clone carrying this T cell receptor (beta chain) was seen more than once but under ten times. The sample contains more than one DNA sequence encoding this CDR3. The repertoire was sequenced with immunoSEQ multiplex PCR; TCRdb's copy has only in-frame clones and lacks some. The sample lists approximately 2,300,000 clones, 85% to 95% occurring once. Germline CDR1 reads GTSNPN; CDR2 reads SVGIG (reference sequence). CDR3 size: 13 residues. V lost 2 bases, J lost 5 bases, and 1 base stayed unmatched. The record originates from a study of shared clonotypes between healthy human individuals. About the research overall: Sampling drew on donors who were a couple of women and a few men aged 18 to 49.

V is TRBV30 and J is TRBJ1-5; 9 nucleotides line up with TRBD1. This clonotype originated in a man younger than 35 in good health. Some clones in this sample may be carry-over from other donors' samples. The sample was naive CD4+ T cells from PBMCs. Subset of the sample: CD45RA+ positively selected. The CDR3 nucleotides read TGTGCCTGGAGTCGGGACAGGGATCAGCCCCAGCATTTT. Its translation is CAWSRDRDQPQHF.